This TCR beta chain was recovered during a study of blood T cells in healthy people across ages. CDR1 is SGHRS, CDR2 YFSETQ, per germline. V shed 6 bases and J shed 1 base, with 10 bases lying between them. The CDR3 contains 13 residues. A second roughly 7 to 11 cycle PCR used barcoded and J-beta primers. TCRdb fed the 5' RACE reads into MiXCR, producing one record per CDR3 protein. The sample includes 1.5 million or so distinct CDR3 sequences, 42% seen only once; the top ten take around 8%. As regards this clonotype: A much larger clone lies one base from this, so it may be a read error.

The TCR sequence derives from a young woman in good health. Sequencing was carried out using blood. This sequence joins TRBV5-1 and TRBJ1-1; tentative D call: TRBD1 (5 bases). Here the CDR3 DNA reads TGCGCCAGCACCTATACAGGGAACACTGAAGCTTTCTTT. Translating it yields CASTYTGNTEAFF.